The T cell receptor (beta chain) described here comes from a study of blood T cell repertoires in COVID-19. Across the study: Acute-phase and convalescent COVID-19 samples originated in the United States, Italy and Spain. In each case, the material was cDNA or gDNA derived from T cells, B-cell-depleted T cells, or PBMCs.

Germline V gene data show CDR1 as SEHNR and CDR2 as FQNEAQ (reference sequence). Trimming took off 3 bases at V and 3 bases at J, with 12 bases between the two ends. The CDR3 sequence is 14 residues long. Per the authors' pipeline: Reference gene primer amplification in the assay estimated nucleated cell counts. Using immunoSEQ multiplex PCR, the repertoire was profiled, and TCRdb retains in-frame clones only, with some absent. V and J calls plus clone size are reproduced from that table; the DNA served to infer D and trimming. The sample carries about 260,000 clones, about nine tenths recorded once.

The sample was peripheral blood. The chain carries TRBV7-9 and TRBJ2-7; D gene uncertain. This clonotype was sampled from a man in his 60s who had recovered from COVID-19. The CDR3 reads CASSFPGSNYEQYF. DNA of the CDR3: TGTGCCAGCAGCTTCCCGGGTTCAAACTACGAGCAGTACTTC. Drawing the rest from reference TRBV7-9 and TRBJ2-7, the complete variable domain is DTGVSQNPRHKITKRGQNVTFRCDPISEHNRLYWYRQTLGQGPEFLTYFQNEAQLEKSRLLSDRFSAERPKGSFSTLEIQRTEQGDSAMYLCASSFPGSNYEQYFGPGTRLTVT.